Each of the 29 T cell receptor beta chains below was sequenced from the same sample in a study of control samples from healthy donors and cancer patients. Here immunoSEQ multiplex PCR was the method, and the copy in TCRdb shows in-frame clones only, minus some. The profile shows 200,000 or so clones, about 90% of them singletons. The sequenced sample consisted of blood. The receptors stem from a man aged 30 to 39 in good health.

This sequence joins TRBV30 and TRBJ1-5; no clear D gene. V was pared by 1 base and J by 0 bases, with 7 bases between. CDR1 is GTSNPN, CDR2 SVGIG, per germline (reference sequence). This CDR3 is built from 14 residues. The CDR3 spells CAWSEGYSNQPQHF. CDR3 nucleotide sequence: TGTGCCTGGAGTGAGGGATATAGCAATCAGCCCCAGCATTTT.

This clone is a singleton in its sample. J is TRBJ2-6 and V is TRBV6-6; D gene ambiguous. Trimming removed 10 bases at V and 1 base at J, with 11 bases between. Germline lookup yields CDR1 MNHNY and CDR2 SVGAGI (reference sequence). There are 14 residues in the CDR3. The CDR3 DNA sequence: TGTGCCATCAGAAAAGATTCTGGGGCCAACGTCCTGACTTTC. This translates into CAIRKDSGANVLTF.

V gene TRBV3-1 (or the pseudogene TRBV3-2) combines with J gene TRBJ2-1, with 10 bases lining up with TRBD2. The germline V gene encodes CDR1 LGHDT and CDR2 YNNKEL (reference sequence). V trimming: 2 bases; J trimming: 8 bases; junction bases outside the gene matches: 6. The CDR3 extends over 15 amino acids. The CDR3 DNA reads as TGTGCCAGCAGCCAAAGCGGGGGGGTAGGCCATGAGCAGTTCTTC. Its protein is CASSQSGGVGHEQFF.

This clone came up once. Relative to the germline gene, one junction end is altered; a read error may explain this. The CDR3 protein is CASSLDLNF. The DNA for the CDR3 is TGTGCCAGCAGCTTAGACCTAAATTTT. The chain is built from TRBV7-9 and TRBJ1-3; D not certain. Germline CDR1 reads SEHNR; CDR2 reads FQNEAQ (reference sequence). CDR3 length: 9 residues.

The chain employs TRBV5-4 and TRBJ2-7, with D tentatively TRBD1 (5 bases). V gave up 3 bases and J gave up 2 bases, with 9 bases separating them. The CDR3 has 13 residues. Germline-derived CDR1 and CDR2 are SGHNT and YYREEE (reference sequence). DNA of the CDR3: TGTGCCAGCAGCTCCCAGACAGCCTACGAGCAGTACTTC. It encodes CASSSQTAYEQYF. The full variable domain, its missing parts supplied by reference TRBV5-4 and TRBJ2-7, is ETGVTQSPTHLIKTRGQQVTLRCSSQSGHNTVSWYQQALGQGPQFIFQYYREEENGRGNFPPRFSGLQFPNYSSELNVNALELDDSALYLCASSSQTAYEQYFGPGTRLTVT.

This chain joins TRBV6-1 and TRBJ2-3; D is unclear. CDR1 and CDR2 from the germline V gene are MNHNS and SASEGT. This CDR3 region has 13 residues. Between the trimmed V and J ends, which lost 2 bases and 4 bases, there was a span of 7 bases. CDR3 region: CASSELGADTQYF. The CDR3 coding sequence is TGTGCCAGCAGTGAATTAGGCGCAGATACGCAGTATTTT.

This clone was detected only a few times. The rearrangement links TRBV6-5 to TRBJ1-6; tentative D call: TRBD1 (5 bases). The CDR3 spans 13 residues. CDR1 and CDR2 (germline): MNHEY, SVGAGI. Trimming cost V 6 bases and J 11 bases, with 14 bases left between them. The CDR3 is CASSYRPGTPLHF. Here the CDR3 DNA reads TGTGCCAGCAGCTACCGACCAGGGACACCCCTCCACTTT.

The J gene is TRBJ2-3, the V gene TRBV24-1; 7 bases are shared with TRBD1. CDR1 is KGHDR, CDR2 SFDVKD, per germline. CDR3 length equals 16 residues. J gave up 2 bases and V 5 bases, and 9 bases lay outside the gene matches. DNA for the CDR3: TGTGCCACCAGTGCCCTGGGACAGCGCAACACAGATACGCAGTATTTT. Translating it yields CATSALGQRNTDTQYF.

The rearrangement links TRBV25-1 to TRBJ2-3; D is uncertain. Between the trimmed V and J ends, which lost 3 bases and 4 bases, there was a span of 11 bases. Germline lookup yields CDR1 MGHDK and CDR2 SYGVNS. The CDR3 runs 14 residues. The CDR3 loop is CASSEDVGADTQYF. The CDR3 region has the DNA TGTGCCAGCAGTGAGGATGTCGGCGCAGATACGCAGTATTTT.

This chain joins TRBV3-1 (or the pseudogene TRBV3-2) and TRBJ1-2; 7 nucleotides agree with TRBD1. Germline CDR1 and CDR2: LGHDT and YNNKEL (reference sequence). Trimming at V came to 1 base and at J to 8 bases, leaving 10 bases not matched to a gene. The length of the CDR3 is 15 residues. CDR3 DNA: TGTGCCAGCAGCCAAGGAGGGGGCCTATTGCAGGGCTACACCTTC. Residues: CASSQGGGLLQGYTF.

The rearrangement uses TRBV5-1 and TRBJ2-1; 9 positions agree with TRBD1. The CDR3 sequence is 15 residues long. Trimming cost V 2 bases and J 5 bases; bases outside gene matches: 5. Looked up from germline, CDR1 is SGHRS and CDR2 is YFSETQ. CDR3 coding DNA: TGCGCCAGCAGCTTATACAGGGGGCATGACAATGAGCAGTTCTTC. This translates into CASSLYRGHDNEQFF.

A remark on this clone: One end of the junction varies from germline; a read error may be responsible. The chain links TRBV7-9 to TRBJ1-3; D is undetermined. Germline CDR1 reads SEHNR; CDR2 reads FQNEAQ (reference sequence). The CDR3 totals 8 residues. The CDR3 DNA reads TGTGCCAGCACCCTAGGTGATTTT. This sequence encodes CASTLGDF.

The J gene is TRBJ2-2, the V gene TRBV19; D not certain. Trimming took off 4 bases at V and 0 bases at J, with 12 bases between the two ends. CDR3 length equals 16 residues. Germline V gene data show CDR1 as LNHDA and CDR2 as SQIVND (reference sequence). For the CDR3, the DNA is TGTGCCAGTAGTAATAGTCGGCAAACGAACACCGGGGAGCTGTTTTTT. It specifies CASSNSRQTNTGELFF.

The chain has TRBV5-1 and TRBJ1-1, with D maybe TRBD1 (5 bases). Trimming took 4 bases from V and 5 from J, leaving 18 bases between them. This CDR3 has 15 residues. Germline V gene lookup returns CDR1 SGHRS and CDR2 YFSETQ. CDR3 DNA: TGCGCCAGCAGCCCCGAGCTGGGGGTTAGGACTGAAGCTTTCTTT. It yields the protein CASSPELGVRTEAFF.

Regarding this clone: Other DNA sequences in this sample translate to the same CDR3. This chain links TRBV19 with TRBJ2-3; 7 bases are a match to TRBD2. From germline, CDR1 is LNHDA and CDR2 SQIVND (reference sequence). This CDR3 has 15 residues. V trimming: 1 base; J trimming: 2 bases; junction bases outside the gene matches: 3. CDR3 nucleotides: TGTGCCAGTAGTATAGGGGGGGGGACCACAGATACGCAGTATTTT. Its translation is CASSIGGGTTDTQYF.

The chain recombines TRBV5-6 with TRBJ2-3, with TRBD1 matching 7 bases. V was pared by 4 bases and J by 2 bases, with 16 bases of the junction left unmatched. Per the germline V gene, CDR1 is SGHDT and CDR2 is YYEEEE. CDR3 size: 18 residues. This CDR3 is CASSRGIATGSNTDTQYF. The DNA of the CDR3 is TGTGCCAGCAGCCGAGGAATTGCGACAGGGTCAAACACAGATACGCAGTATTTT. Using reference TRBV5-6 and TRBJ2-3 for the parts outside the CDR3, the full variable domain is DAGVTQSPTHLIKTRGQQVTLRCSPKSGHDTVSWYQQALGQGPQFIFQYYEEEERQRGNFPDRFSGHQFPNYSSELNVNALLLGDSALYLCASSRGIATGSNTDTQYFGPGTRLTVL.

This clone appeared a single time. The chain uses TRBV7-9 and TRBJ1-1, with D possibly TRBD1 on 6 matching bases. This CDR3 is built from 13 residues. V shed 5 bases and J shed 3 bases, with 10 bases lying between them. Germline assignment: CDR1 SEHNR and CDR2 FQNEAQ (reference sequence). The CDR3 is CASSDDRHTEAFF. DNA of the CDR3: TGTGCCAGCAGCGATGACAGGCACACTGAAGCTTTCTTT.

The chain is built from TRBV27 and TRBJ2-4; possibly TRBD1 for D (5 bases). The V end lost 5 bases, the J end lost 7 bases, and 18 bases lay between the germline ends. The CDR3 is 15 residues long. Germline V gives CDR1 MNHEY, CDR2 SMNVEV (reference sequence). The CDR3 DNA reads TGTGCCAGCAGTCCTACATCCTTTAAGGGGAACATTCAGTACTTC. Protein product: CASSPTSFKGNIQYF.

The chain carries TRBV11-2 and TRBJ2-4; D is possibly TRBD2 (6 bases). Trimming shortened V by 2 bases and J by 9 bases, and 17 bases separated the two germline ends. Per germline, CDR1 SGHAT and CDR2 FQNNGV. This CDR3 has 15 amino acids. The CDR3 protein is CASSLPGTGSGIQYF. CDR3 coding DNA: TGTGCCAGCAGCTTACCCGGGACTGGATCCGGCATTCAGTACTTC.

The chain uses TRBV18 and TRBJ1-2; 10 positions match TRBD1. This CDR3 has 16 amino acids. From germline, CDR1 is KGHSH and CDR2 LQKENI. The V gene end was trimmed by 5 bases and the J gene end by 3 bases; junction bases not matched to a gene: 9. The CDR3 region is CASSASGQGIDYGYTF. CDR3 in DNA: TGTGCCAGCTCAGCCTCGGGACAGGGGATCGACTATGGCTACACCTTC.

The rearrangement links TRBV18 to TRBJ1-4, with unresolved D. This CDR3 spans 12 amino acids. The germline CDR1 and CDR2 sequences are KGHSH and LQKENI. V shed 3 bases and J shed 5 bases, with 4 bases lying between them. The CDR3 DNA follows: TGTGCCAGCTCACCGCTAAATGAAAAACTGTTTTTT. This gives the protein CASSPLNEKLFF.

This chain links TRBV5-1 with TRBJ2-3, with D perhaps matching TRBD1 or TRBD2 (5 bases each). The germline gives CDR1 SGHRS, CDR2 YFSETQ. The CDR3 runs to 16 residues. Trimming took off 2 bases at V and 1 base at J, with 14 bases between the two ends. The CDR3 DNA follows: TGCGCCAGCAGCTTATCTGGGACCGAGGGCACAGATACGCAGTATTTT. Translation: CASSLSGTEGTDTQYF.

This clone was detected once. The V gene is TRBV27, the J gene TRBJ1-6; D unclear. Germline assignment: CDR1 MNHEY and CDR2 SMNVEV (reference sequence). The CDR3 totals 12 residues. With 4 bases removed from V and 13 bases from J, the gap between germline ends came to 11 bases. CDR3 coding DNA: TGTGCCAGCAGTTCGTATTTGTCCCCCCTCCACTTT. It yields the protein CASSSYLSPLHF.

The chain has TRBV2 and TRBJ2-3, with 7 bases that match TRBD2. Trimming took 6 bases from V and 4 from J; bases not matched to a gene: 10. This CDR3 has 15 amino acids. Germline values: CDR1 SNHLY, CDR2 FYNNEI. CDR3 sequence: CASRWGSGVADTQYF. CDR3 coding DNA: TGTGCCAGCAGATGGGGAAGCGGGGTGGCAGATACGCAGTATTTT.

Only one count was recorded for this clone. The rearrangement uses TRBV4-1 and TRBJ2-2, with 8 bases lining up with TRBD1. This CDR3 spans 16 amino acids. Germline CDR1 and CDR2: MGHRA and YSYEKL. The V gene end was trimmed by 4 bases and the J gene end by 5 bases; junction bases not matched to a gene: 9. DNA for the CDR3: TGCGCCAGCAGCCCGAGTGGGGACAGGTTAACCGGGGAGCTGTTTTTT. It specifies CASSPSGDRLTGELFF.

The chain has TRBV6-1 and TRBJ1-2; D is undetermined. Germline CDR1 reads MNHNS; CDR2 reads SASEGT. The CDR3 sequence is 15 residues long. Trimming removed 2 bases at V and 0 bases at J, with 10 bases between. This chain's CDR3 is CASSESLTTNYGYTF. The DNA of the CDR3 is TGTGCCAGCAGTGAATCGTTGACAACTAACTATGGCTACACCTTC.

This sequence joins TRBV4-1 and TRBJ1-1; D not resolved. V was shortened by 1 base and J by 1 base, with 10 bases between the two germline ends. This CDR3 has 15 amino acids. Germline lookup yields CDR1 MGHRA and CDR2 YSYEKL. This CDR3 reads CASSQVIVGNTEAFF. DNA for the CDR3: TGCGCCAGCAGCCAAGTAATAGTGGGGAACACTGAAGCTTTCTTT.

The chain couples TRBV2 to TRBJ2-1, with D hard to call. The length of the CDR3 is 12 residues. Germline V gene sequence: CDR1 SNHLY, CDR2 FYNNEI. V was clipped by 4 bases and J by 7 bases, with 8 bases between them. CDR3 residues: CASSAQSNEQFF. CDR3 nucleotide sequence: TGTGCCAGCAGTGCCCAGTCGAATGAGCAGTTCTTC.

V gene TRBV9 combines with J gene TRBJ1-6; tentatively, D is TRBD1 (6 bases). V shed 2 bases and J shed 5 bases, with 8 bases lying between them. This CDR3 region has 14 residues. Germline V gene sequence: CDR1 SGDLS, CDR2 YYNGEE. CDR3 sequence reads: CASSVAGDNSPLHF. The CDR3 nucleotides read TGTGCCAGCAGCGTGGCAGGGGATAATTCACCCCTCCACTTT.